This T cell receptor (beta chain) was identified during a study of technical replicates of blood from several donors. The CDR3 is 14 residues long. Germline assignment: CDR1 MDHEN and CDR2 SYDVKM. V lost 5 bases and J lost 4; bases outside the gene matches: 7. Measured with immunoSEQ multiplex PCR; TCRdb has only the in-frame clones, and not every one. Altogether under 90,000 clones are present, more than 95% being singletons, with the ten largest covering approximately 0.15%. This TCR was recovered from a human donor in good health. Sequencing input: T cells isolated from PBMCs. This rearrangement joins TRBV28 to TRBJ2-7; 8 nucleotides match TRBD1. This CDR3 reads CASSLNDRGYEQYF. The CDR3 coding sequence is TGTGCCAGCAGTCTTAATGACAGGGGATACGAGCAGTACTTC.